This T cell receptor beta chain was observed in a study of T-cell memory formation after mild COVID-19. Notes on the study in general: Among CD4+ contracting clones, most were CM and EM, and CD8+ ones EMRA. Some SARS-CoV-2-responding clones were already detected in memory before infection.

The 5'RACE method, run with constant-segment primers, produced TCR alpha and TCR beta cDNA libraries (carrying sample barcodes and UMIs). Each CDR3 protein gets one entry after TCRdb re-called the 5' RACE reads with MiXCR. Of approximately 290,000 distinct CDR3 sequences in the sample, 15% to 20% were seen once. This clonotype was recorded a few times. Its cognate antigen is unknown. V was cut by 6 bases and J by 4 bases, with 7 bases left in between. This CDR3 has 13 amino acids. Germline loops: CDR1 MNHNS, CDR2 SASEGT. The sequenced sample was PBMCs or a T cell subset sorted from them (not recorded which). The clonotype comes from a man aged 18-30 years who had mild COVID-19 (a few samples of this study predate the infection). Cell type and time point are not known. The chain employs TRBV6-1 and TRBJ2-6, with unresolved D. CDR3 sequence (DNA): TGTGCCAGCAGGATAGACGGGGCCAACGTCCTGACTTTC. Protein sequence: CASRIDGANVLTF.